One and the same sample provided the 21 T cell receptor beta chains below, sequenced in a study of siplizumab effects on memory and regulatory T cells. Assay used: immunoSEQ multiplex PCR; TCRdb lists only in-frame clones, some missing. The table has 70,000 to 100,000 clones, roughly 96% seen once; the top ten hold approximately 0.031%. Sequenced: naive CD4+ T cells sorted from blood. The source is a human donor in good health.

The J gene is TRBJ2-5, the V gene TRBV9, with 7 bases fitting TRBD2. Trimming removed 10 bases from V and 4 bases from J; junction bases left unmatched: 4. Germline CDR1 SGDLS, CDR2 YYNGEE. The CDR3 is 11 residues long. The CDR3 here is CARGLVETQYF. Here the CDR3 DNA reads TGTGCCCGCGGACTAGTAGAGACCCAGTACTTC.

The rearrangement joins TRBV19 to TRBJ2-5; 9 bases are a match to TRBD1. V shed 6 bases and J 1 base; nucleotides not matched to a gene: 0. The CDR3 length is 13 residues. Germline V CDR1 and CDR2: LNHDA, SQIVND (reference sequence). The CDR3 nucleotides read TGTGCCAGTAGGGACAGGGGCCAAGAGACCCAGTACTTC. Its protein is CASRDRGQETQYF.

This clone has a single count. The chain recombines TRBV28 with TRBJ2-3, with 7 bases that match TRBD1. Germline CDR1 reads MDHEN; CDR2 reads SYDVKM. The CDR3 has 15 residues. Trimming at V came to 5 bases and at J to 2 bases, leaving 7 bases not matched to a gene. CDR3 DNA sequence: TGTGCCAGCAGTAAGACAGGGATCCTCACAGATACGCAGTATTTT. This codes for CASSKTGILTDTQYF. Full variable domain (remainder filled in from reference TRBV28 and TRBJ2-3): DVKVTQSSRYLVKRTGEKVFLECVQDMDHENMFWYRQDPGLGLRLIYFSYDVKMKEKGDIPEGYSVSREKKERFSLILESASTNQTSMYLCASSKTGILTDTQYFGPGTRLTVL.

J is TRBJ2-3 and V is TRBV9, with D tentatively TRBD1 or TRBD2 (5 bases each). Trimming pared 4 bases from V and 6 bases from J, leaving 21 bases between. CDR3 length: 16 amino acids. Germline V gene lookup returns CDR1 SGDLS and CDR2 YYNGEE. CDR3 DNA: TGTGCCAGCAGCTCCAACCTCCTGGACTGGGGGGATACGCAGTATTTT. Its translation is CASSSNLLDWGDTQYF.

The chain joins TRBV21-1 to TRBJ1-6; no DNA check was done on the table's D call, TRBD1. TRBV21-1 is marked as a pseudogene. The CDR3 has 19 amino acids. The CDR3 nucleotides are TGTGCCAGCAGCAAAGCACCCCAGGGGGTTAGGGGGTTAGGCTCACCCCTCCACTTT. Its protein is CASSKAPQGVRGLGSPLHF.

This chain uses TRBV29-1 with TRBJ1-1, with a tentative D call TRBD1 (6 bases). The CDR3 totals 13 residues. V lost 4 bases, J lost 1 base, and 10 bases lay in between. The germline V gene has CDR1 SQVTM and CDR2 ANQGSEA. The CDR3 protein is CSVGQVRNTEAFF. CDR3 nucleotide sequence: TGCAGCGTTGGACAGGTGAGGAACACTGAAGCTTTCTTT.

The V and J genes are TRBV25-1 and TRBJ1-3, with D possibly matching TRBD1 (5 bases). V dropped 3 bases and J dropped 6 bases, with 15 bases sitting between them. This CDR3 comprises 15 residues. Germline V CDR1 and CDR2: MGHDK, SYGVNS. CDR3 region: CASSDTQGVKNTIYF. As DNA, the CDR3 is TGTGCCAGCAGTGATACCCAGGGAGTAAAAAACACCATATATTTT. The full variable domain, rest sourced from reference TRBV25-1 and TRBJ1-3, is EADIYQTPRYLVIGTGKKITLECSQTMGHDKMYWYQQDPGMELHLIHYSYGVNSTEKGDLSSESTVSRIRTEHFPLTLESARPSHTSQYLCASSDTQGVKNTIYFGEGSWLTVV.

The chain employs TRBV7-9 and TRBJ2-7; 11 bases map to TRBD1. V lost 5 bases and J lost 0; bases outside the gene matches: 9. CDR3 length equals 17 residues. Per germline, CDR1 SEHNR and CDR2 FQNEAQ (reference sequence). CDR3 loop: CASSPPGQGVFSYEQYF. DNA for the CDR3: TGTGCCAGCAGCCCTCCGGGACAGGGGGTTTTCTCCTACGAGCAGTACTTC.

The chain recombines TRBV18 with TRBJ2-7; no firm D call. There are 14 residues in the CDR3. CDR1 is KGHSH and CDR2 is LQKENI in the germline V gene. V dropped 0 bases and J dropped 5 bases, with 11 bases sitting between them. CDR3 loop: CASSPPEGNNEQYF. CDR3 coding DNA: TGTGCCAGCTCACCACCTGAAGGGAACAACGAGCAGTACTTC.

The rearrangement joins TRBV6-6 to TRBJ1-2, with D unresolved. V dropped 2 bases and J dropped 2 bases, with 9 bases sitting between them. Germline-derived CDR1 and CDR2 are MNHNY and SVGAGI (reference sequence). The CDR3 has 14 residues. This CDR3 is CASSYRVSNYGYTF. In nucleotides, the CDR3 is TGTGCCAGCAGTTACAGGGTCTCGAACTATGGCTACACCTTC.

V usage is TRBV19 and J usage is TRBJ1-2; 7 bases are a match to TRBD1. V shed 3 bases, J shed 7 bases, and the junction held 11 bases outside the gene matches. Germline CDR1 reads LNHDA; CDR2 reads SQIVND (reference sequence). The CDR3 covers 15 residues. CDR3 in DNA: TGTGCCAGTAGTATGACAGGGCTCCCCTGGAGTGGCTACACCTTC. Protein: CASSMTGLPWSGYTF.

A word on this clone: Mismatch with germline at one junction end may stem from a read error. The rearrangement joins TRBV11-3 to TRBJ2-5; the match to TRBD2 covers 13 bases. Germline V lookup: CDR1 SGHNT, CDR2 YENEEA. The CDR3 is made up of 17 amino acids. The DNA of the CDR3 is TGTGCCAGCAGTTTAGGACTAGCGGGGGACCAACGAGAGACCCAGTACTTC. This sequence encodes CASSLGLAGDQRETQYF.

This chain links TRBV5-1 with TRBJ2-6; D might be TRBD1 (6 bases). The CDR3 sequence is 15 residues long. Trimming shortened V by 6 bases and J by 2 bases, and 12 bases separated the two germline ends. CDR1 and CDR2 from the germline V gene are SGHRS and YFSETQ. The DNA for the CDR3 is TGCGCCAGCACGACACAGGGTACTGGGGCCAACGTCCTGACTTTC. This codes for CASTTQGTGANVLTF.

The chain combines TRBV5-1 with TRBJ2-1; D not resolved. The CDR3 sequence is 15 residues long. The germline V gene encodes CDR1 SGHRS and CDR2 YFSETQ. The V end was cut by 0 bases, the J end by 0 bases, with 7 bases between. CDR3: CASSLEGLSYNEQFF. DNA for the CDR3: TGCGCCAGCAGCTTGGAAGGGCTCTCCTACAATGAGCAGTTCTTC. The full variable domain, completed using reference TRBV5-1 and TRBJ2-1, is KAGVTQTPRYLIKTRGQQVTLSCSPISGHRSVSWYQQTPGQGLQFLFEYFSETQRNKGNFPGRFSGRQFSNSRSEMNVSTLELGDSALYLCASSLEGLSYNEQFFGPGTRLTVL.

The chain combines TRBV7-2 with TRBJ1-5; D ambiguous. Trimming cost V 0 bases and J 2 bases, with 11 bases left between them. Germline CDR1 reads SGHTA; CDR2 reads FQGNSA. The CDR3 runs to 16 residues. The CDR3 DNA reads TGTGCCAGCAGCTTAGCCCTTGGGCAGCGCAATCAGCCCCAGCATTTT. Translating gives CASSLALGQRNQPQHF.

The rearrangement uses TRBV6-5 and TRBJ2-7, with 7 bases aligning to TRBD2. Germline assignment: CDR1 MNHEY and CDR2 SVGAGI. Trimming took 8 bases from V and 3 from J; bases not matched to a gene: 7. This CDR3 comprises 13 residues. The CDR3 DNA follows: TGTGCCAGCCGAGCGGGGAATCGCTACGAGCAGTACTTC. It yields the protein CASRAGNRYEQYF.

CDR3: CASSQTIPSSTDTQYF. CDR3 bases: TGCGCCAGCAGCCAAACTATCCCGTCTAGCACAGATACGCAGTATTTT. The rearrangement joins TRBV5-1 to TRBJ2-3; no clear D. There are 16 residues in the CDR3. V lost 4 bases to trimming and J lost 0 bases, with 15 bases between them. Looked up from germline, CDR1 is SGHRS and CDR2 is YFSETQ.

The chain links TRBV5-1 to TRBJ1-1, with a tentative D call TRBD1 (5 bases). Germline CDR1 reads SGHRS; CDR2 reads YFSETQ. The CDR3 length is 14 residues. The V gene lost 4 bases and the J gene lost 4 bases, with 14 bases spanning the gap. The CDR3 DNA sequence: TGCGCCAGCAGCCCCGGGCGTAGGGGCACTGAAGCTTTCTTT. Translated, it gives CASSPGRRGTEAFF.

The chain recombines TRBV19 with TRBJ1-2; D may be TRBD1 (5 bases). Between the trimmed V and J ends, which lost 6 bases and 1 base, there was a span of 12 bases. This CDR3 is 14 amino acids long. Germline values: CDR1 LNHDA, CDR2 SQIVND (reference sequence). The CDR3 loop is CASRDTSDNYGYTF. The CDR3 nucleotides read TGTGCCAGTAGGGACACATCCGATAACTATGGCTACACCTTC. Together with reference TRBV19 and TRBJ1-2, the CDR3 gives the full variable domain: DGGITQSPKYLFRKEGQNVTLSCEQNLNHDAMYWYRQDPGQGLRLIYYSQIVNDFQKGDIAEGYSVSREKKESFPLTVTSAQKNPTAFYLCASRDTSDNYGYTFGSGTRLTVV.

The chain couples TRBV18 to TRBJ2-1; D gene uncertain. The CDR3 is made up of 14 amino acids. The V and J ends lost 3 bases and 5 bases respectively, with 11 bases between them. Germline V lookup: CDR1 KGHSH, CDR2 LQKENI. As DNA, the CDR3 is TGTGCCAGCTCACCGTACCACACAGACAATGAGCAGTTCTTC. It translates to CASSPYHTDNEQFF.

The chain recombines TRBV30 with TRBJ1-1; 7 bases line up with TRBD1. Looked up from germline, CDR1 is GTSNPN and CDR2 is SVGIG (reference sequence). The length of the CDR3 is 14 residues. J gave up 1 base and V 8 bases, and 10 bases lay outside the gene matches. CDR3 loop: CALWRGLRNTEAFF. CDR3 coding DNA: TGTGCCCTTTGGAGGGGGCTGAGGAACACTGAAGCTTTCTTT.